Listed below are T cell receptor beta chains from one sample, sequenced in a study of CD8 T cells in ankylosing spondylitis. TCRdb reprocessed the 5' RACE reads via MiXCR and lists one record per CDR3 protein. This table holds some 250,000 distinct CDR3 sequences, 9.5% to 12% found once. The specimen was blood, either unsorted or a sorted T cell fraction (not recorded which). These receptor sequences come from a male donor with ankylosing spondylitis or in good health (not recorded which). Each CDR3 is given with its conserved first and last residue. Fields, in order: D gene, J gene, V gene, clone size, CDR3 length, CDR3 DNA, CDR3 protein. D genes are given only for firm matches. Size is stated for part of the rows, as once, few or many counts, or as a class when the clone is expanded.

. TRBJ2-7 TRBV5-1 many 13 TGCGCCAGCAGCGGTTGGGGCCCGGACGAGCAGTACTTC CASSGWGPDEQYF
. TRBJ2-3 TRBV6-1 many 15 TGTGCCAGCAGTGAATTATTAGGGAGCACAGATACGCAGTATTTT CASSELLGSTDTQYF
TRBD1 TRBJ1-2 TRBV10-3 . 16 TGTGCCATCAGTGAGCAAGGAGGGGGCTTTAACTATGGCTACACCTTC CAISEQGGGFNYGYTF
. TRBJ2-1 TRBV11-1 few 13 TGTGCCAGCAGCTTTTCTCTCTACAATGAGCAGTTCTTC CASSFSLYNEQFF
. TRBJ1-3 TRBV12-3/TRBV12-4 many 16 TGTGCCAGCAGTTTTGGAGGCAGCAGCTCTGGAAACACCATATATTTT CASSFGGSSSGNTIYF
. TRBJ2-7 TRBV7-8 . 14 TGTGCCAGCAGCCCGAGTCCTCAGGGTTCCGAGCAGTACTTC CASSPSPQGSEQYF
. TRBJ2-7 TRBV12-3/TRBV12-4 . 15 TGTGCCAGCAGTTTAGCGCCCTTTGGGACCATGGAGCAGTACTTC CASSLAPFGTMEQYF
. TRBJ1-1 TRBV7-8 many 13 TGTGCCAGCAGCTTATTTCAGAACACTGAAGCTTTCTTT CASSLFQNTEAFF
TRBD2 TRBJ2-7 TRBV20-1 . 12 TGCAGTGCTAGCGGGACTAGATACGAGCAGTACTTC CSASGTRYEQYF
TRBD1 TRBJ2-1 TRBV3-1 . 17 TGTGCCAGCAGCCAAGAGGGGACAGGGGGCAGGGGGAATGAGCAGTTCTTC CASSQEGTGGRGNEQFF
TRBD1 TRBJ1-1 TRBV12-5 many 14 TGTGCTAGTGTCCGAGGACAGGGGTGGACTGAAGCTTTCTTT CASVRGQGWTEAFF
. TRBJ2-7 TRBV28 few 14 TGTGCCAGCAGTATTACCAAGGGGAAGTACGAGCAGTACTTC CASSITKGKYEQYF
. TRBJ1-1 TRBV19 few 13 TGTGCCAGTAGTATTCTTAGTAGACGCGGGGCTTTCTTT CASSILSRRGAFF
TRBD1 TRBJ1-2 TRBV29-1 many 14 TGCAGCGCAGGCCCGGGACAGGGGAGCTATGGCTACACCTTC CSAGPGQGSYGYTF
TRBD1 TRBJ2-1 TRBV27 many 14 TGTGCCAGCAGTTTACAGGGGGCGCAAAATGAGCAGTTCTTC CASSLQGAQNEQFF